This T cell receptor (beta chain) derives from a study of control samples from healthy donors and cancer patients. The assay was immunoSEQ multiplex PCR, and TCRdb's table has in-frame clones only and misses some. Seen here are around 180,000 clones, around 90% observed once, and the top ten hold 2%. This CDR3 spans 15 amino acids. CDR1 and CDR2 (germline): SEHNR, FQNEAQ (reference sequence). Trimming removed 6 bases from V and 0 bases from J, with 12 bases in between. This sequence joins TRBV7-9 and TRBJ2-1, with D uncertain. Material for sequencing was blood. This TCR was sampled from a woman aged 40 to 50 in good health. CDR3 nucleotides: TGTGCCAGCAGTCCCCCCGGAATCTCCTACAATGAGCAGTTCTTC. It encodes CASSPPGISYNEQFF.